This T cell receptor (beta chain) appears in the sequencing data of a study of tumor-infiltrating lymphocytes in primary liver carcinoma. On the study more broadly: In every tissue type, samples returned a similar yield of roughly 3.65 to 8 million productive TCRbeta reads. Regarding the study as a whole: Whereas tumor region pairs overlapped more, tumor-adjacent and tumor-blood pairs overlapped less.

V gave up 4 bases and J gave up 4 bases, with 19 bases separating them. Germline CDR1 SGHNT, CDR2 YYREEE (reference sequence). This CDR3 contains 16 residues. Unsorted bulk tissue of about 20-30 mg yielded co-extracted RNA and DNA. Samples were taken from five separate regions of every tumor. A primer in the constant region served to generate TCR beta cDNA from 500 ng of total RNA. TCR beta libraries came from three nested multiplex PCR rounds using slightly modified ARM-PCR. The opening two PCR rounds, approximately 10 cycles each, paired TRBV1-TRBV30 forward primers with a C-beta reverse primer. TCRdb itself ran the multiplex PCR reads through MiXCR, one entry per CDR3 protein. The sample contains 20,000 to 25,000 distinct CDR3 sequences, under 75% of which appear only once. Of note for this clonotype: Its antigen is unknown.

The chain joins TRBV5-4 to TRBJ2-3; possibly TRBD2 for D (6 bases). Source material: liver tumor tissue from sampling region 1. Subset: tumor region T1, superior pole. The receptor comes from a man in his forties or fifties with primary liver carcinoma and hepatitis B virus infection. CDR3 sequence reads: CASSNARRRDADTQYF. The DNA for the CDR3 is TGTGCCAGCAGCAATGCTCGGCGGAGGGACGCAGATACGCAGTATTTT. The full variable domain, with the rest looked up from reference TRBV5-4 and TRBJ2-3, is ETGVTQSPTHLIKTRGQQVTLRCSSQSGHNTVSWYQQALGQGPQFIFQYYREEENGRGNFPPRFSGLQFPNYSSELNVNALELDDSALYLCASSNARRRDADTQYFGPGTRLTVL.